This section outlines one TCR beta chain sequence together with its context. This record comes from a study of blood T cell repertoires in COVID-19. The wider study: Samples came from the United States, Italy and Spain, spanning acute and convalescent COVID-19. T cells, B-cell-depleted T cells, or PBMCs supplied cDNA or gDNA.

In the original processing: Reference gene primers were amplified, and this amplification served to estimate nucleated cell counts. The protocol was immunoSEQ multiplex PCR, while the TCRdb copy is restricted to in-frame clones and leaves out a portion. That table supplies the V and J calls and clone size; D and trimming were determined from the DNA. The sample has about 100,000 clones; 70% to 85% are singletons. With 4 bases clipped from V and 6 bases from J, the junction kept 7 bases outside the gene matches. The CDR3 consists of 15 residues. Germline assignment: CDR1 SEHNR and CDR2 FQNEAQ (reference sequence).

Sequences were obtained from peripheral blood. The chain couples TRBV7-9 to TRBJ2-2; 8 bases are shared with TRBD1. The TCR was taken from a woman aged 55-69 years with acute or convalescent COVID-19. For the CDR3, the DNA is TGTGCCAGCAGCTCGCCCTCAGGGGGCCCCGGGGAGCTGTTTTTT. As protein: CASSSPSGGPGELFF.